The 3 T cell receptor beta chains given below trace back to one sample, sequenced in a study of blood T cell repertoires in COVID-19 (dated by TCRdb to 2018 to 2020). Preparation of the library involved the immunoSEQ multiplex PCR assay. In its TCRdb copy, this immuneACCESS table keeps in-frame sequences only and misses some clones. Where compared with another copy, unresolved V genes explain less than half of these, and the others have no known cause. The sample table lists 77,000 or so clones, around 67% of them with a count of one. Just over 2.5% of the sample comes from the top ten. Sequencing was performed on peripheral blood. These receptors were obtained from a human donor with acute or convalescent COVID-19. The donor label of this sample is uncertain.

V and J are TRBV7-9 and TRBJ2-1; TRBD1 matches 7 bases. CDR1 and CDR2 (germline): SEHNR, FQNEAQ (reference sequence). The ends lost 5 bases at V and 8 bases at J; junction bases unmatched: 12. This CDR3 region has 15 residues. CDR3 loop: CASSPGQSWGYEQFF. CDR3 in DNA: TGTGCCAGCAGCCCGGGACAGTCCTGGGGGTATGAGCAGTTCTTC.

V and J are TRBV5-1 and TRBJ2-5, with D possibly TRBD2 on 5 matching bases. This CDR3 is 14 amino acids long. Germline V gene data show CDR1 as SGHRS and CDR2 as YFSETQ. V lost 3 bases and J lost 5, with 14 bases in between. CDR3 protein: CASSSGGFRETQYF. The CDR3 DNA sequence: TGCGCCAGCAGCTCTGGCGGGTTCCGTGAGACCCAGTACTTC.

The chain carries TRBV6-5 and TRBJ1-2; 7 nucleotides line up with TRBD1. V shed 5 bases and J 7 bases; nucleotides not matched to a gene: 7. The CDR3 totals 13 residues. Germline V gene sequence: CDR1 MNHEY, CDR2 SVGAGI. This CDR3 reads CASSPQTGPGYTF. CDR3 coding DNA: TGTGCCAGCAGTCCACAGACAGGGCCTGGCTACACCTTC.